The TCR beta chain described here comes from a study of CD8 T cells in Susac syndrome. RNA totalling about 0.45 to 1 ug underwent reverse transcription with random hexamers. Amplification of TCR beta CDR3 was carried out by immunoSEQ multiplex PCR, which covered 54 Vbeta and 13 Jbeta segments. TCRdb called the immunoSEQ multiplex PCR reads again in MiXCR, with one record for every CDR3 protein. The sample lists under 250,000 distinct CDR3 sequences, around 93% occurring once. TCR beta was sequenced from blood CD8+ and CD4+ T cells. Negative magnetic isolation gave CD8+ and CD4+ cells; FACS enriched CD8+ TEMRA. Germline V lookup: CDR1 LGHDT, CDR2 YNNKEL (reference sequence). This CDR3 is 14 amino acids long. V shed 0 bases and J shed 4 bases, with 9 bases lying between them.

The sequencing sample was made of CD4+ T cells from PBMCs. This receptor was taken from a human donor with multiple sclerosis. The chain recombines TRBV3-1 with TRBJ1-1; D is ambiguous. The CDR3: CASSQDGWLTEAFF. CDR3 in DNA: TGTGCCAGCAGCCAAGATGGTTGGCTCACTGAAGCTTTCTTT. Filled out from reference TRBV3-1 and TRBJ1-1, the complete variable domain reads DTAVSQTPKYLVTQMGNDKSIKCEQNLGHDTMYWYKQDSKKFLKIMFSYNNKELIINETVPNRFSPKSPDKAHLNLHINSLELGDSAVYFCASSQDGWLTEAFFGQGTRLTVV.